This T cell receptor beta chain comes out of a study of T cell changes during pregnancy in multiple sclerosis. Sequencing used immunoSEQ multiplex PCR; TCRdb keeps in-frame clones, though not all of them. The repertoire has tens of thousands of clones, around 88% of them found once; the top ten carry around 3.2%. This CDR3 region has 14 residues. Per germline, CDR1 MRHNA and CDR2 SNTAGT. V lost 4 bases and J lost 3, with 13 bases in between. The source of this sequence is a female donor in good health, enrolled as a control in a pregnancy study. Sequencing used CD4+ T cells from peripheral blood mononuclear cells, obtained in the first trimester of pregnancy. The chain uses TRBV6-4 and TRBJ2-7; D not certain. Here the CDR3 DNA reads TGTGCCAGCAGTGCCGATCCCGGCGGCTACGAGCAGTACTTC. Translated, it gives CASSADPGGYEQYF.